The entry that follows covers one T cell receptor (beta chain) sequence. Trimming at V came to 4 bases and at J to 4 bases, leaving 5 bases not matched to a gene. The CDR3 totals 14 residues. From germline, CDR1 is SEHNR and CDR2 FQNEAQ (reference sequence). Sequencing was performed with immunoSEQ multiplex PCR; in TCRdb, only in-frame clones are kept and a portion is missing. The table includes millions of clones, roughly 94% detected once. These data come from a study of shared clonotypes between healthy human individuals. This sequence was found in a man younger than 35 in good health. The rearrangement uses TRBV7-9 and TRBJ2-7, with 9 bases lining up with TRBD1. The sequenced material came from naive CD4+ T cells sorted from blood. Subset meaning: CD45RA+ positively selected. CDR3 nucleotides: TGTGCCAGCAGCTCTGGACAGGGGATATACGAGCAGTACTTC. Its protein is CASSSGQGIYEQYF.